This passage covers 5 T cell receptor beta chains from one sample sequenced in a study of shared clonotypes between healthy human individuals. Assay: immunoSEQ multiplex PCR; the TCRdb copy retains only in-frame clones and omits some. The table shows hundreds of thousands of clones, with about 97% occurring only once. The sample taken for sequencing was naive CD4+ T cells sorted from blood. Subset reported: CD45RA+ positively selected. Receptors originate from a woman under 40 in good health.

The chain uses TRBV19 and TRBJ1-3; D is perhaps TRBD1 (6 bases). This CDR3 is built from 14 residues. Germline assignment: CDR1 LNHDA and CDR2 SQIVND (reference sequence). V was trimmed by 8 bases and J by 1 base, leaving 12 bases between them. The CDR3 region is CASRQGFSGNTIYF. The CDR3 nucleotides are TGTGCCAGTCGCCAGGGGTTTTCTGGAAACACCATATATTTT.

This clone has just one count. V gene TRBV6-5 combines with J gene TRBJ2-7; the match to TRBD2 covers 15 bases. The CDR3 is 15 amino acids. Germline assignment: CDR1 MNHEY and CDR2 SVGAGI. The V gene end was trimmed by 6 bases and the J gene end by 4 bases; junction bases not matched to a gene: 4. The chain's CDR3 is CASRRTSGRAYEQYF. CDR3 sequence (DNA): TGTGCCAGCAGGCGGACTAGCGGGAGGGCGTACGAGCAGTACTTC.

The chain carries TRBV4-1 and TRBJ2-7; 13 bases are shared with TRBD2. The germline CDR1 and CDR2 sequences are MGHRA and YSYEKL. The CDR3 totals 17 residues. The V and J ends lost 1 base and 5 bases, in that order; junction bases with no gene match: 8. The CDR3 protein is CASSQGRRTSGSHEQYF. Here the CDR3 DNA reads TGCGCCAGCAGCCAAGGGCGGCGGACTAGCGGGAGCCACGAGCAGTACTTC.

J is TRBJ1-1 and V is TRBV4-2; the D is unclear. The V gene lost 5 bases and the J gene lost 5 bases, with 9 bases spanning the gap. In germline, CDR1 is LGHNA, CDR2 YNFKEQ. The CDR3 covers 12 residues. This CDR3 reads CASSFDETEAFF. The CDR3 DNA sequence: TGTGCCAGCAGCTTTGATGAGACTGAAGCTTTCTTT.

The genes are TRBV11-2 and TRBJ2-3; 7 positions agree with TRBD2. This CDR3 has 16 amino acids. CDR1 and CDR2 (germline): SGHAT, FQNNGV. The trim removed 5 bases at V and 5 bases at J, leaving 13 bases unmatched. The CDR3 nucleotides are TGTGCCAGCAGCCTACGGGGAGGGAGGGCCGTAGATACGCAGTATTTT. It yields the protein CASSLRGGRAVDTQYF.